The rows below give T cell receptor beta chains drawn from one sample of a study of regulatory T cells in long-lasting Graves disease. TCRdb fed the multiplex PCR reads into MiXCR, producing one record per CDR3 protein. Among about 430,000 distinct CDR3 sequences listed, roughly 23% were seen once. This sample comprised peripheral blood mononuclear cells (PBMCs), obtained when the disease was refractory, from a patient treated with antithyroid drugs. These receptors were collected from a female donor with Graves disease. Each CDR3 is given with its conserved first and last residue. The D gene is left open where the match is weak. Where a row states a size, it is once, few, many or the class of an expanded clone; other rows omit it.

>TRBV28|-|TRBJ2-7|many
TGTGCCAGCAGTTTGCGCGGGCTGACCTACGAGCAGTACTTC
CASSLRGLTYEQYF
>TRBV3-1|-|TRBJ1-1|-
TGTGCCAGCAGCCGGGCAGGCGGGAACACTGAAGCTTTCTTT
CASSRAGGNTEAFF
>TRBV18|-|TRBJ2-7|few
TGTGCCAGCTCACTGGGGGACACCTCCTACGAGCAGTACTTC
CASSLGDTSYEQYF
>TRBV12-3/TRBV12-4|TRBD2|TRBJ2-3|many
TGTGCCAGCAGTTTAGGGACTAGGGCTGAAGATACGCAGTATTTT
CASSLGTRAEDTQYF
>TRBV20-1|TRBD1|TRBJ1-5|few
TGCAGTGCCAGACAGGGGGAAAATCAGCCCCAGCATTTT
CSARQGENQPQHF
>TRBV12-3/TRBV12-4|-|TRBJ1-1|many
TGTGCCAGCAGTTCCAGTGGGAGCAGGGGAGGAACTGAAGCTTTCTTT
CASSSSGSRGGTEAFF
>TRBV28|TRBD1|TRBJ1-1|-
TGTGCCAGCAGTTTATTCGGAACAGGGGGCACTGAAGCTTTCTTT
CASSLFGTGGTEAFF
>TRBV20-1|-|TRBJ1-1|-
TGCAGTGCAGGGACGGCGAACACTGAAGCTTTCTTT
CSAGTANTEAFF
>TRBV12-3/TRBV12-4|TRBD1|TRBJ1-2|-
TGTGCCAGCCTCGAACAGGGGGCGGGAGTCTATGGCTACACCTTC
CASLEQGAGVYGYTF
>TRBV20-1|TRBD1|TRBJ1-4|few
TGCAGTGCCATCCCTCTTTGGACAGGCGGTTCTGAAAAACTGTTTTTT
CSAIPLWTGGSEKLFF
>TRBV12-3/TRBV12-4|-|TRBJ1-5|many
TGTGCCACCCGACCGGGACAACTGGAGGGCAATCAGCCCCAGCATTTT
CATRPGQLEGNQPQHF
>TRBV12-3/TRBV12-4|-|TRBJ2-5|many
TGTGCCAGCAGTTTCCGCTTAGTTCAGGGTTCGGAGACCCAGTACTTC
CASSFRLVQGSETQYF
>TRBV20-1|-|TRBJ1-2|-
TGCAGTGACGCCAGGCAGGGCACTCTGGGTGGCTACACCTTC
CSDARQGTLGGYTF
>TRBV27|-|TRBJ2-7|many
TGTGCCAGCGGGGGGCTGCGTGAGCAGTACTTC
CASGGLREQYF
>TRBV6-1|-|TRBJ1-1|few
TGTGCCAGCAGTGAATATACAGTGAACACTGGAGCTTTCTTT
CASSEYTVNTGAFF
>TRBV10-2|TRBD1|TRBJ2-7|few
TGCGCCAGCAGTGAGAGACAGGGGACCTACGAGCAGTACTTC
CASSERQGTYEQYF
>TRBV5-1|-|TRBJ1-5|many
TGCGCCAGCAGCTTGGCAGGGGAACAGCCCCAGCATTTT
CASSLAGEQPQHF
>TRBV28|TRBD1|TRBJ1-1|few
TGTGCCAGCAGCAAGGGGGCACTCGGCACTGAAGCTTTCTTT
CASSKGALGTEAFF
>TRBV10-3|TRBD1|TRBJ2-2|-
TGTGCCGTGGGGACAGACACCGGGGAGCTGTTTTTT
CAVGTDTGELFF
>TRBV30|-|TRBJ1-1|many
TGTGCCTTCAAGTACCCTCTGAACACTGAAGCTTTCTTT
CAFKYPLNTEAFF
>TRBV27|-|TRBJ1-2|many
TGTGCCAGCAGTCCGATTCCCGGACACCGGGAAGGCTATGGCTACACCTTC
CASSPIPGHREGYGYTF
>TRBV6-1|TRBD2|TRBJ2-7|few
TGTGCCATCAGGACTAGCCTCTCCTACGAGCAGTACTTC
CAIRTSLSYEQYF
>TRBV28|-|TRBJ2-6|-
TGTGCCAGCAGTTCCGCGGGTGGGGCCAACGTCCTGACTTTC
CASSSAGGANVLTF
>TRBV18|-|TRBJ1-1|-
TGTGCCAGCTCACCATTGGGGGCGGATGGCACTGAAGCTTTCTTT
CASSPLGADGTEAFF
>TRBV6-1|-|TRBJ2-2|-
TGTGCCAGCAGCCGTGTTGGGTCCGGGGAGCTGTTTTTT
CASSRVGSGELFF
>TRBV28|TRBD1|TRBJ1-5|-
TGTGCCAGCAGCCGGACAGGGGGAAAACGTCAGCCCCAGCATTTT
CASSRTGGKRQPQHF
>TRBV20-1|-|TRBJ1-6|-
TGCAGTGCTAGAGCCTGGTCGTACAATGATAATTCACCCCTCCACTTT
CSARAWSYNDNSPLHF
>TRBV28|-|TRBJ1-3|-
TGTGCCAGCAGCCCCCAGGGCCCTGGAAACACCATATATTTT
CASSPQGPGNTIYF